This section outlines one T cell receptor beta chain sequence together with its context. Combining a sample-barcoded 5' primer with a J-beta primer mix, a second PCR ran for roughly 6 to 12 cycles. TCRdb passed the 5' RACE reads through MiXCR, listing each CDR3 protein once. The data hold about 810,000 distinct CDR3 sequences, with around 36% observed a single time. This sample is drawn from a study of blood T cells in healthy people across ages. This CDR3 is built from 11 residues. Germline loops: CDR1 MNHEY, CDR2 SVGEGT. Trimming left V 4 bases short and J 7 bases short, with 7 bases between. The sequence was obtained from a young man in good health. The sequenced sample was blood. V and J are TRBV6-2 or TRBV6-3 and TRBJ1-1; D gene ambiguous. Here the CDR3 reads CASSSRIEAFF. Here the CDR3 DNA reads TGTGCCAGCAGTTCGCGGATTGAAGCTTTCTTT.